This is a list of T cell receptor beta chains from one sample in a study of blood T cell repertoires in COVID-19. Repertoires were generated with immunoSEQ multiplex PCR, while TCRdb's copy carries only in-frame clones and drops some. The data hold some 380,000 clones, with roughly 88% observed a single time. The sequencing sample was made of PBMCs or T cells enriched from blood (not recorded which). Receptors were obtained from a woman between 40 and 50 years old with acute COVID-19. Each CDR3 is given with its conserved first and last residue. Each record gives: D gene, V gene, clone size, J gene, CDR3 DNA, CDR3 protein. A D gene is named only where the DNA matches it firmly. For some rows the clone size is stated as once, few or many, or as a class when expanded; others skip it.

D: .
V: TRBV19
size: once
J: TRBJ1-5
DNA: TGTGCCAGTAGCGTGCAGGGGTATAGCAATCAGCCCCAGCATTTT
CDR3: CASSVQGYSNQPQHF

D: .
V: TRBV5-1
size: once
J: TRBJ1-4
DNA: TGCGCCAGCAGCCCGACAGTAGATGAAAAACTGTTTTTT
CDR3: CASSPTVDEKLFF

D: .
V: TRBV29-1
size: .
J: TRBJ1-2
DNA: TGCAGCGTTTGGGAGGGAGGGAACTATGGCTACACCTTC
CDR3: CSVWEGGNYGYTF

D: TRBD1
V: TRBV25-1
size: .
J: TRBJ2-7
DNA: TGTGCCAGCAGTGTCCCCGGGACAGGGTCCTACGAGCAGTACTTC
CDR3: CASSVPGTGSYEQYF

D: TRBD2
V: TRBV6-1
size: .
J: TRBJ2-1
DNA: TGTGCCAGCAGTGAACGAAACGGGGGGGCCGTGGATGAGCAGTTCTTC
CDR3: CASSERNGGAVDEQFF

D: TRBD1
V: TRBV27
size: .
J: TRBJ1-5
DNA: TGTGCCAGCAGTCCAACAGGGGGCTCCTTTTCCCATCAGCCCCAGCATTTT
CDR3: CASSPTGGSFSHQPQHF

D: .
V: TRBV9
size: .
J: TRBJ2-1
DNA: TGTGCCAGCAGCGTAGACAGCCCGAATGAGCAGTTCTTC
CDR3: CASSVDSPNEQFF

D: TRBD1
V: TRBV10-3
size: .
J: TRBJ1-1
DNA: TGTGCCATCAGTGGGACTACAGGGGCCGCTTCTAACACTGAAGCTTTCTTT
CDR3: CAISGTTGAASNTEAFF

D: TRBD1
V: TRBV18
size: .
J: TRBJ2-7
DNA: TGTGCCAGCTCATCGGGACAGTCCTCCGAGCAGTACTTC
CDR3: CASSSGQSSEQYF

D: TRBD1
V: TRBV11-2
size: .
J: TRBJ2-7
DNA: TGTGCCAGCAGTCGGACAGGGGGGGGCTACGAGCAGTACTTC
CDR3: CASSRTGGGYEQYF

D: TRBD2
V: TRBV5-1
size: .
J: TRBJ2-3
DNA: TGCGCCAGCAGTCTAGCGGGGGGGCAAGGAGATACGCAGTATTTT
CDR3: CASSLAGGQGDTQYF

D: TRBD2
V: TRBV9
size: .
J: TRBJ2-1
DNA: TGTGCCAGCAGCGTACTAGCGGGGGGGCCATACAATGAGCAGTTCTTC
CDR3: CASSVLAGGPYNEQFF

D: .
V: TRBV6-4
size: .
J: TRBJ2-1
DNA: TGTGCCAGCAGTTCCGACAGATACAATGAGCAGTTCTTC
CDR3: CASSSDRYNEQFF